The 19 T cell receptor beta chains presented below share a single source sample, sequenced in a study of blood T cells in healthy people across ages. Together with a sample-barcoded 5' primer, a J-beta primer mix was included in a second PCR lasting about 7 to 11 cycles. TCRdb reanalysed the 5' RACE reads using MiXCR and keeps one entry per CDR3 protein. This sample has hundreds of thousands of distinct CDR3 sequences, with roughly 50% found just once. The sample taken for sequencing was blood. The source is a man aged 25 to 40 in good health.

Details on this clonotype: Since a much larger clone is just one base distant, this may be a read error. The rearrangement uses TRBV7-2 and TRBJ2-7, with D hard to call. The better agreement between TRBJ2-5 and the DNA end casts doubt on the J call. The V gene's germline CDR1 is SGHTA and CDR2 FQGNSA. The CDR3 totals 13 residues. CDR3 protein: CASSVHWRETQYF. Written as DNA, the CDR3 is TGTGCCAGCAGCGTACATTGGCGGGAGACCCAGTACTTC.

The V call is TRBV5-1, the J call TRBJ2-3; TRBD2 agrees at 9 bases. CDR3 length: 17 residues. Germline CDR1 SGHRS, CDR2 YFSETQ. Losses at the gene ends were 1 base for V and 1 base for J; bases not matched to a gene: 7. CDR3 amino acids: CASSLRRAGGRTDTQYF. In DNA form, the CDR3 reads TGCGCCAGCAGCTTGAGAAGGGCGGGGGGGCGCACAGATACGCAGTATTTT.

This clonotype appeared a few times. The rearrangement links TRBV5-6 to TRBJ2-5, with TRBD1 matching over 8 bases. This CDR3 contains 14 residues. V lost 4 bases, J lost 1 base, and 3 bases stayed unmatched. CDR1 is SGHDT, CDR2 YYEEEE, per germline. The CDR3 loop reads CASSGQGSQETQYF. CDR3 coding DNA: TGTGCCAGCAGCGGACAGGGTTCCCAAGAGACCCAGTACTTC.

The chain joins TRBV9 to TRBJ2-5, with D hard to call. The ends were cut back, 4 bases at V and 11 bases at J, with 12 bases in the middle. The CDR3 consists of 11 residues. Germline V lookup: CDR1 SGDLS, CDR2 YYNGEE. CDR3 protein: CASSMENEQYF. The CDR3 coding sequence is TGTGCCAGCAGCATGGAGAATGAGCAGTACTTC.

This clonotype was observed a few times. The chain carries TRBV12-5 and TRBJ2-7, with D unclear. The CDR3 extends over 13 amino acids. CDR1 is LGHNT and CDR2 is FRNRAP in the germline V gene. The V end lost 10 bases, the J end lost 3 bases, and 16 bases lay between the germline ends. This chain's CDR3 is CANSSPPIYEQYF. The CDR3 region has the DNA TGTGCTAATAGCTCCCCCCCGATCTACGAGCAGTACTTC.

This clonotype was observed a handful of times. The CDR3 loop reads CASSPTDLNEQFF. CDR3 coding DNA: TGTGCCAGCAGCCCCACGGACCTCAATGAGCAGTTCTTC. V is TRBV13 and J is TRBJ2-1; D is unresolved. Trimming removed 5 bases from V and 6 bases from J, with 11 bases in between. Germline V gene sequence: CDR1 PRHDT, CDR2 FYEKMQ (reference sequence). The CDR3 extends over 13 amino acids.

The rearrangement joins TRBV12-3 or TRBV12-4 to TRBJ1-1; D might be TRBD1 (5 bases). The CDR3 is 14 residues long. V was cut by 7 bases and J by 0 bases, with 12 bases left in between. This chain's CDR3 is CASTVTALNTEAFF. The CDR3 DNA follows: TGTGCCAGCACCGTGACAGCCCTGAACACTGAAGCTTTCTTT.

This clonotype was detected ten times or more. The chain joins TRBV6-4 to TRBJ2-3; D may be TRBD1 or TRBD2 (5 bases each). Trimming removed 3 bases from V and 1 base from J, with 5 bases in between. Germline V gives CDR1 MRHNA, CDR2 SNTAGT. This CDR3 is built from 13 residues. CDR3 nucleotide sequence: TGTGCCAGCAGTGAGGGGGGCACAGATACGCAGTATTTT. Protein sequence: CASSEGGTDTQYF.

Turning to this clonotype: The junction shows a germline mismatch at one end, possibly a read error. J is TRBJ1-4 and V is TRBV7-7; no clear D. Germline CDR1 is SSHAT and CDR2 is FNYEAQ (reference sequence). This CDR3 contains 14 residues. This chain's CDR3 is CASSLSGKEEKLFF. CDR3 DNA: TGTGCTAGCAGTCTTAGCGGGAAAGAGGAAAAACTGTTTTTT.

This clonotype was seen a single time. This chain links TRBV2 with TRBJ1-1; 7 bases are a match to TRBD1. The CDR3 has 17 amino acids. V was pared by 8 bases and J by 0 bases, with 15 bases of the junction left unmatched. The V gene's germline CDR1 is SNHLY and CDR2 FYNNEI. CDR3 sequence reads: CASGDWRQGQMNTEAFF. For the CDR3, the DNA is TGTGCCAGCGGGGATTGGAGGCAGGGACAGATGAACACTGAAGCTTTCTTT.

The chain employs TRBV4-3 and TRBJ2-7; TRBD1 matches 7 bases. This CDR3 region has 15 residues. Germline CDR1 reads LGHNA; CDR2 reads YSLEER. The junction had 3 bases not matched to a gene; V was cut back by 0 bases and J by 1 base. The CDR3 bases are TGCGCCAGCAGCCAAGATGGGACAGCTTCCTACGAGCAGTACTTC. It codes for CASSQDGTASYEQYF.

This clonotype has more than one count but fewer than ten. V is TRBV4-1 and J is TRBJ2-1; a possible D gene is TRBD2 (7 bases). Looked up from germline, CDR1 is MGHRA and CDR2 is YSYEKL. Trimming stripped 0 bases from V and 7 bases from J, with 16 bases between. The CDR3 has 16 residues. The CDR3 coding sequence is TGCGCCAGCAGCCAAGATCAAGGGGGGGCCGTAAATGAGCAGTTCTTC. This sequence encodes CASSQDQGGAVNEQFF.

In this sample, this clonotype turned up a few times. The chain carries TRBV4-1 and TRBJ2-7, with 8 bases that match TRBD2. This CDR3 spans 15 amino acids. Trimming removed 0 bases from V and 2 bases from J; junction bases left unmatched: 3. Germline CDR1 and CDR2: MGHRA and YSYEKL. CDR3 sequence: CASSQENSGTYEQYF. DNA of the CDR3: TGCGCCAGCAGCCAAGAAAATAGCGGGACCTACGAGCAGTACTTC.

The J gene is TRBJ1-6, the V gene TRBV5-4; D gene ambiguous. CDR1 is SGHNT, CDR2 YYREEE, per germline (reference sequence). CDR3 length: 16 amino acids. The V end was cut by 0 bases, the J end by 5 bases, with 12 bases between. The CDR3 DNA follows: TGTGCCAGCAGCTTGGGGGTACAGAACAATAATTCACCCCTCCACTTT. Its translation: CASSLGVQNNNSPLHF.

Turning to this clonotype: A much more abundant neighbour one base away suggests this may be a read error. The chain couples TRBV11-3 to TRBJ2-1; maybe TRBD1 (5 bases). This CDR3 region has 14 residues. V gave up 4 bases and J gave up 9 bases, with 16 bases separating them. The germline V gene has CDR1 SGHNT and CDR2 YENEEA. Here the CDR3 reads CASSSLVGVTEQFF. The CDR3 nucleotides are TGTGCCAGCAGCTCCCTGGTAGGGGTCACTGAGCAGTTCTTC.

V and J are TRBV6-2 or TRBV6-3 and TRBJ2-7; D uncertain. The CDR3 totals 13 residues. Trimming cost V 4 bases and J 2 bases, with 9 bases left between them. Germline V gives CDR1 MNHEY, CDR2 SVGEGT. CDR3 coding DNA: TGTGCCAGCAGTTTAACGGACCCCTACGAGCAGTACTTC. Translated, it gives CASSLTDPYEQYF.

This clonotype was seen only a few times. The rearrangement links TRBV3-1 to TRBJ2-1; D ambiguous. Germline V CDR1 and CDR2: LGHDT, YNNKEL (reference sequence). CDR3 length: 12 residues. The V gene lost 2 bases and the J gene lost 5 bases, with 4 bases spanning the gap. CDR3 coding DNA: TGTGCCAGCAGCCAAACCCACAATGAGCAGTTCTTC. It yields the protein CASSQTHNEQFF.

The rearrangement joins TRBV30 to TRBJ2-4, with D possibly TRBD2 on 6 matching bases. V dropped 2 bases and J dropped 8 bases, with 19 bases sitting between them. This CDR3 has 15 residues. The germline V gene has CDR1 GTSNPN and CDR2 SVGIG (reference sequence). The CDR3 sequence: CAWSRGGANGDIQYF. As DNA, the CDR3 is TGTGCCTGGAGTCGCGGCGGGGCCAACGGGGACATTCAGTACTTC. Supplemented by reference TRBV30 and TRBJ2-4, the full variable domain reads SQTIHQWPATLVQPVGSPLSLECTVEGTSNPNLYWYRQAAGRGLQLLFYSVGIGQISSEVPQNLSASRPQDRQFILSSKKLLLSDSGFYLCAWSRGGANGDIQYFGAGTRLSVL.

The rearrangement links TRBV20-1 to TRBJ1-4; D gene uncertain. This CDR3 has 15 residues. The germline V gene has CDR1 DFQATT and CDR2 SNEGSKA (reference sequence). V was clipped by 6 bases and J by 3 bases, with 17 bases between them. This chain's CDR3 is CSAYVTGYANEKLFF. The CDR3 coding sequence is TGCAGTGCCTACGTGACGGGATATGCTAATGAAAAACTGTTTTTT.